One and the same sample provided the 21 T cell receptor beta chains below, sequenced in a study of blood T cell repertoires in COVID-19. TCRdb's copy holds only in-frame clones and misses some; the assay was immunoSEQ multiplex PCR. The sample consists of about 320,000 clones, approximately 89% of them appearing once. Sequencing was carried out using PBMCs or T cells enriched from blood (not recorded which). Receptors originate from a man aged 25 to 40 who had recovered from COVID-19.

This chain joins TRBV3-1 (or the pseudogene TRBV3-2) and TRBJ2-5; 7 bases map to TRBD1. Trimming removed 0 bases from V and 5 bases from J; junction bases left unmatched: 6. CDR3 length: 15 residues. Germline V lookup: CDR1 LGHDT, CDR2 YNNKEL (reference sequence). The CDR3, as DNA: TGTGCCAGCAGCCAAGATTATTCACAGGGGGAGACCCAGTACTTC. The encoded protein is CASSQDYSQGETQYF.

V is TRBV7-3 and J is TRBJ2-2; D possibly corresponds to TRBD2 (6 bases). CDR3 length: 16 residues. Per germline, CDR1 SGHTA and CDR2 FQGTGA. The V and J ends lost 5 bases and 0 bases respectively, with 13 bases between them. The CDR3 nucleotides are TGTGCCAGCAGCCGCCGTGGCGGGGCGAACACCGGGGAGCTGTTTTTT. It codes for CASSRRGGANTGELFF.

V gene TRBV4-1 combines with J gene TRBJ2-7; D uncertain. This CDR3 is built from 14 residues. Trimming left V 2 bases short and J 7 bases short, with 15 bases between. Germline V gene lookup returns CDR1 MGHRA and CDR2 YSYEKL. CDR3 bases: TGCGCCAGCAGCCAACAATCCCACAGAGTTGAGCAGTACTTC. Translating it yields CASSQQSHRVEQYF.

In this sample, this clone turned up a few times. The chain couples TRBV6-5 to TRBJ1-5, with no clear D. CDR3 length: 13 amino acids. V was shortened by 5 bases and J by 6 bases, with 11 bases between the two germline ends. Germline V gene data show CDR1 as MNHEY and CDR2 as SVGAGI. The DNA of the CDR3 is TGTGCCAGCAGTACGGGGATCGGTCAGCCCCAGCATTTT. Protein product: CASSTGIGQPQHF.

This chain links TRBV5-1 with TRBJ2-1, with D possibly matching TRBD1 (5 bases). This CDR3 comprises 14 residues. Germline V CDR1 and CDR2: SGHRS, YFSETQ. Trimming removed 5 bases from V and 1 base from J, with 10 bases in between. The CDR3 DNA reads TGCGCCAGCAGGGACCAGGGTTCCTACAATGAGCAGTTCTTC. Translating it yields CASRDQGSYNEQFF.

The V and J genes are TRBV7-9 and TRBJ2-7, with no clear D. Germline lookup yields CDR1 SEHNR and CDR2 FQNEAQ (reference sequence). The V end was cut by 5 bases, the J end by 1 base, with 6 bases between. This CDR3 is 12 amino acids long. The chain's CDR3 is CASSPQSYEQYF. In DNA, the CDR3 is TGTGCCAGCAGCCCCCAGTCCTACGAGCAGTACTTC.

The chain combines TRBV3-1 (or the pseudogene TRBV3-2) with TRBJ2-1, with a weak D call TRBD2 (6 bases). Germline CDR1 LGHDT, CDR2 YNNKEL (reference sequence). CDR3 size: 14 residues. Trimming shortened V by 4 bases and J by 6 bases, and 13 bases separated the two germline ends. In DNA form, the CDR3 reads TGTGCCAGCAGCCGTTCGGGGGTTGGCAATGAGCAGTTCTTC. Translation: CASSRSGVGNEQFF.

The DNA for the CDR3 is TGTGCCTGGAGTGTACTCGGCCAGGGCTTAAGAAATGGCTACACCTTC. It is translated as CAWSVLGQGLRNGYTF. V is TRBV30 and J is TRBJ1-2, with a possible D match to TRBD1 (5 bases). Germline V gives CDR1 GTSNPN, CDR2 SVGIG (reference sequence). V was trimmed by 0 bases and J by 6 bases, leaving 20 bases between them. The CDR3 consists of 16 residues. The whole variable domain, remainder taken from reference TRBV30 and TRBJ1-2, is SQTIHQWPATLVQPVGSPLSLECTVEGTSNPNLYWYRQAAGRGLQLLFYSVGIGQISSEVPQNLSASRPQDRQFILSSKKLLLSDSGFYLCAWSVLGQGLRNGYTFGSGTRLTVV.

This clone has a single count. The J gene is TRBJ1-4, the V gene TRBV7-9; 7 positions agree with TRBD1. Unmatched junction bases numbered 19, after V lost 5 bases and J lost 7 bases. The CDR3 covers 18 residues. Per germline, CDR1 SEHNR and CDR2 FQNEAQ (reference sequence). Here the CDR3 reads CASSANRGEPPLIEKLFF. The CDR3 DNA reads TGTGCCAGCAGCGCAAACAGGGGAGAGCCGCCGCTAATTGAAAAACTGTTTTTT.

This sequence joins TRBV21-1 and TRBJ2-5; the table's D call, TRBD2, has no DNA check behind it. TRBV21-1 is flagged as a pseudogene. This CDR3 comprises 17 residues. CDR3 region: CASSKGRSGGAQETQYF. The CDR3 nucleotides read TGTGCCAGCAGCAAAGGGCGGAGCGGGGGGGCTCAGGAGACCCAGTACTTC.

The chain's CDR3 is CAWSSPLGELFF. DNA of the CDR3: TGTGCCTGGAGTTCACCACTCGGGGAGCTGTTTTTT. The gene calls are TRBV30 and TRBJ2-2, with unresolved D. CDR3 length equals 12 residues. The germline V gene has CDR1 GTSNPN and CDR2 SVGIG (reference sequence). The ends were cut back, 2 bases at V and 7 bases at J, with 8 bases in the middle.

The chain carries TRBV5-5 and TRBJ2-2, with 8 bases matching TRBD2. The V gene's germline CDR1 is SGHKS and CDR2 YYEKEE (reference sequence). V lost 2 bases and J lost 1; bases outside the gene matches: 4. There are 16 residues in the CDR3. The CDR3 loop reads CASSFGGGRNTGELFF. The CDR3 nucleotides are TGTGCCAGCAGCTTCGGCGGGGGGAGGAACACCGGGGAGCTGTTTTTT.

This clone has just one count. The genes are TRBV25-1 and TRBJ2-1, with TRBD2 matching 8 bases. The CDR3 sequence is 15 residues long. In germline, CDR1 is MGHDK, CDR2 SYGVNS. The ends lost 10 bases at V and 4 bases at J; junction bases unmatched: 12. In nucleotides, the CDR3 is TGTGCCATCTCAGCCCGGGGGGGCGGATACAATGAGCAGTTCTTC. Translating gives CAISARGGGYNEQFF.

The chain is built from TRBV10-3 and TRBJ2-2; D possibly corresponds to TRBD1 (6 bases). V gave up 2 bases and J gave up 5 bases, with 15 bases separating them. The CDR3 consists of 16 residues. The germline V gene has CDR1 ENHRY and CDR2 SYGVKD. The CDR3 coding sequence is TGTGCCATCAGTGAGCTCCGGGACATGGGGACCGGGGAGCTGTTTTTT. Its protein is CAISELRDMGTGELFF.

The chain employs TRBV23-1 and TRBJ1-1, with TRBD1 as a possible D gene (6 bases). TRBV23-1 is given ORF status, its function remaining uncertain. The length of the CDR3 is 18 residues. Trimming took off 3 bases at V and 0 bases at J, with 20 bases between the two ends. CDR3 DNA: TGCGCCAGCAGTCACCCGGACAGACTTCTCCTTATGAACACTGAAGCTTTCTTT. Its protein is CASSHPDRLLLMNTEAFF.

This rearrangement joins TRBV5-1 to TRBJ1-1; D unclear. Germline V gene sequence: CDR1 SGHRS, CDR2 YFSETQ. The CDR3 contains 14 residues. V lost 5 bases to trimming and J lost 0 bases, with 11 bases between them. Here the CDR3 DNA reads TGCGCCAGCAGGACCGGCGACATGAACACTGAAGCTTTCTTT. Protein product: CASRTGDMNTEAFF.

The chain combines TRBV3-1 (or the pseudogene TRBV3-2) with TRBJ1-1, with 7 positions matching TRBD1. Trimming removed 1 base from V and 5 bases from J; junction bases left unmatched: 7. Germline lookup yields CDR1 LGHDT and CDR2 YNNKEL (reference sequence). This CDR3 spans 15 amino acids. The CDR3 DNA reads TGTGCCAGCAGCCAAGGGCCAGGACAGGTAACTGAAGCTTTCTTT. This translates into CASSQGPGQVTEAFF.

The chain carries TRBV9 and TRBJ1-1; TRBD1 matches 12 bases. Trimming cost V 7 bases and J 4 bases; bases outside gene matches: 11. Germline CDR1 reads SGDLS; CDR2 reads YYNGEE. The CDR3 extends over 16 amino acids. DNA for the CDR3: TGTGCCAGCGCGCTGGGGACAGGGGGCGCGAGCACTGAAGCTTTCTTT. It specifies CASALGTGGASTEAFF.

The V and J genes are TRBV3-1 (or the pseudogene TRBV3-2) and TRBJ2-7; 9 bases are a match to TRBD2. In germline, CDR1 is LGHDT, CDR2 YNNKEL (reference sequence). This CDR3 is built from 15 residues. V dropped 1 base and J dropped 2; count of bases not matched to a gene: 3. DNA for the CDR3: TGTGCCAGCAGCCAAGGCGGGGGGGCCCCCTACGAGCAGTACTTC. Translated: CASSQGGGAPYEQYF.

The chain joins TRBV15 to TRBJ1-5; no clear D. Germline CDR1 reads LNHNV; CDR2 reads YYDKDF (reference sequence). V gave up 0 bases and J gave up 6 bases, with 12 bases separating them. The CDR3 runs to 15 residues. CDR3 nucleotide sequence: TGTGCCACCAGCAGAGATAAGTTTGGCATTCAGCCCCAGCATTTT. This encodes CATSRDKFGIQPQHF.

The gene calls are TRBV7-2 and TRBJ2-7; TRBD2 agrees at 14 bases. CDR3 length: 15 residues. The germline V gene has CDR1 SGHTA and CDR2 FQGNSA. After removal of 6 bases from V and 7 bases from J, the junction contained 8 bases not matched to a gene. CDR3 coding DNA: TGTGCCAGCAGGCGACCGGGACTAGCGGGGGTGGAGCAGTACTTC. Its translation: CASRRPGLAGVEQYF.